The present T cell receptor (beta chain) was sequenced within a study of identical twins. This clonotype was found a few times. Its specificity is not known. cDNA carried unique molecular identifiers, and a universal primer site was added by template switching. MiXCR, run by TCRdb on the 5' RACE reads, gives a single entry per CDR3 protein. The table records about 460,000 distinct CDR3 sequences, 14% of them present only once. Whole-study findings and limits: In cord blood, abundant beta clonotypes had fewer insertions; memory showed no trend.

CDR3 length: 17 amino acids. Germline CDR1 is LGHNA and CDR2 is YSLEER. V was cut by 0 bases and J by 3 bases, with 18 bases left in between. This sample was also put to use in a study of yellow fever vaccine responses in identical twins.

This TCR derives from a woman aged 18-29 years in good health. The rearrangement joins TRBV4-3 to TRBJ2-7; D perhaps matches TRBD1 (6 bases). What was sequenced was CD4+ T cells sorted from blood. CDR3 protein: CASSQERASGQHYEQYF. The CDR3 nucleotides are TGCGCCAGCAGCCAAGAGAGAGCCTCGGGACAACACTACGAGCAGTACTTC.